This TCR beta chain stems from a study of blood T cell repertoires in COVID-19. About the study: Acute-phase and convalescent COVID-19 samples originated in the United States, Italy and Spain.

In the authors' workflow: Reference gene primer amplification in the assay estimated nucleated cell counts. The table came from immunoSEQ multiplex PCR; TCRdb's copy has only in-frame clones and leaves some out. That table is the source of V, J and clone size, and D and trimming were worked out from the DNA. This table has 200,000 or so clones, roughly 86% appearing once. Trimming shortened V by 5 bases and J by 3 bases, and 26 bases separated the two germline ends. The CDR3 spans 18 residues. Germline-derived CDR1 and CDR2 are SGHAT and FQNNGV. This receptor was identified in a woman between 65 and 79 years old with active or convalescent COVID-19. The sequenced sample consisted of peripheral blood. This chain joins TRBV11-2 and TRBJ2-7; weak D call: TRBD1 (6 bases). This CDR3 reads CASSPSTGHSILFYEQYF. The CDR3 coding sequence is TGTGCCAGCAGCCCGAGTACGGGACACTCGATCTTGTTCTACGAGCAGTACTTC.